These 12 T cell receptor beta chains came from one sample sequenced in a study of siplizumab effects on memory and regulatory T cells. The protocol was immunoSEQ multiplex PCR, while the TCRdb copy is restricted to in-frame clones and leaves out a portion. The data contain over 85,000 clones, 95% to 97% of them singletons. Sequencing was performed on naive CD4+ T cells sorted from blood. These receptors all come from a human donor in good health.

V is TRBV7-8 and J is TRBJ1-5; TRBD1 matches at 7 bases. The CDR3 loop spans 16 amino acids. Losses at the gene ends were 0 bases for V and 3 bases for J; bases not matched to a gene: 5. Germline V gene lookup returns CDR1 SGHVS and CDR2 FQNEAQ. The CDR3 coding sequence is TGTGCCAGCAGCTTAGCCACAGGGGATATCAATCAGCCCCAGCATTTT. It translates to CASSLATGDINQPQHF. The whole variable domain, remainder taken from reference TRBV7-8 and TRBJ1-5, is GAGVSQSPRYKVAKRGQDVALRCDPISGHVSLFWYQQALGQGPEFLTYFQNEAQLDKSGLPSDRFFAERPEGSVSTLKIQRTQQEDSAVYLCASSLATGDINQPQHFGDGTRLSIL.

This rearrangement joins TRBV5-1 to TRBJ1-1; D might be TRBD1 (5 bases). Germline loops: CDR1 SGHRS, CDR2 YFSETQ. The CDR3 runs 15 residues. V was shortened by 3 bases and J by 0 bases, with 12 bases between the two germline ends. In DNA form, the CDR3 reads TGCGCCAGCAGCTCTCAGGGATCTATGAACACTGAAGCTTTCTTT. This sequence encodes CASSSQGSMNTEAFF.

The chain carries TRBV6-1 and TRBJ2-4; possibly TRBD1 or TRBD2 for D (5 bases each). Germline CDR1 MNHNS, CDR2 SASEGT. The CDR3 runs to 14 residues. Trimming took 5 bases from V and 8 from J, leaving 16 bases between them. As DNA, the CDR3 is TGTGCCAGCAGTTTCCCAGGGAGTAAAGACATTCAGTACTTC. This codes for CASSFPGSKDIQYF.

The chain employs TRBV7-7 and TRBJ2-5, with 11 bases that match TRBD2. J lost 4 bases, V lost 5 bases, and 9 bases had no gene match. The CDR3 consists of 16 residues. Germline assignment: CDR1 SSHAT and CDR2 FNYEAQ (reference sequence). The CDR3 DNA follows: TGTGCCAGCAGCAGTAATAGCGGGGGGGCCGTAGAGACCCAGTACTTC. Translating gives CASSSNSGGAVETQYF.

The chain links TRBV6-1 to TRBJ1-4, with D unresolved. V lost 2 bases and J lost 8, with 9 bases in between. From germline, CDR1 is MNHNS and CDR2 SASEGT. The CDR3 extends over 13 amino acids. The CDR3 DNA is TGTGCCAGCAGTGAACCCCCCCTCGAAAAACTGTTTTTT. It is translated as CASSEPPLEKLFF.

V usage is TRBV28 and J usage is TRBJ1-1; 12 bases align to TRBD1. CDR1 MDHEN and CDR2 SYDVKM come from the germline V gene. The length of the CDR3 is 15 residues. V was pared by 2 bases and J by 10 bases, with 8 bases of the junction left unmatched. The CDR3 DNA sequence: TGTGCCAGCAGTTTAATTGGGGACAGGGGGCGCGCAGCTTTCTTT. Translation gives CASSLIGDRGRAAFF.

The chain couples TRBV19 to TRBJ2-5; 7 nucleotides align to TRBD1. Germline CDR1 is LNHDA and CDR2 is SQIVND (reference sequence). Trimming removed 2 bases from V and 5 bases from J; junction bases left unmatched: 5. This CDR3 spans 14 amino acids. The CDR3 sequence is CASSITGDPETQYF. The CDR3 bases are TGTGCCAGTAGTATAACAGGGGACCCGGAGACCCAGTACTTC.

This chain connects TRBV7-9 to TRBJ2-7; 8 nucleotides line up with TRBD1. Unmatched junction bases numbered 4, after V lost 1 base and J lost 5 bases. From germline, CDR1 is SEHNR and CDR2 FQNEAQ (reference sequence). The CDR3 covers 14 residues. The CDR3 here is CASSLGQGYDEQYF. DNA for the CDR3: TGTGCCAGCAGCTTAGGACAGGGGTACGACGAGCAGTACTTC.

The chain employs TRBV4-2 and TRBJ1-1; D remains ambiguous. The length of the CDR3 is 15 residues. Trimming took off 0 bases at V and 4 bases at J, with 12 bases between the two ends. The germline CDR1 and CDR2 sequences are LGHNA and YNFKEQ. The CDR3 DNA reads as TGTGCCAGCAGCCAAGATCCGGGATCAGGCACTGAAGCTTTCTTT. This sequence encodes CASSQDPGSGTEAFF.

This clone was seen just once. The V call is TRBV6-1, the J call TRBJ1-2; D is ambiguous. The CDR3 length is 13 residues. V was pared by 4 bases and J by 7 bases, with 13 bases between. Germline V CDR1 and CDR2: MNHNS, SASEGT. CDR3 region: CASSVPVVGGYTF. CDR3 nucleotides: TGTGCCAGCAGTGTTCCCGTGGTGGGTGGCTACACCTTC.

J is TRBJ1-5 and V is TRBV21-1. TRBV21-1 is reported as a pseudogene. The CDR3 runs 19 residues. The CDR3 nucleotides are TGTGCCCCTCAGGGAGGGACCAGCAAGCAATGGGGATGCAATCAGCCCCAGCATTTT. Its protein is CAPQGGTSKQWGCNQPQHF.

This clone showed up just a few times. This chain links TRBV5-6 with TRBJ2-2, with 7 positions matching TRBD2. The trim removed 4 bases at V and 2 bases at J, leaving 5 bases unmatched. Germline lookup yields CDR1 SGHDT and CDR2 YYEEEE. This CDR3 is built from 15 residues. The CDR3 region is CASSDWGGNTGELFF. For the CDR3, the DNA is TGTGCCAGCAGCGATTGGGGGGGAAACACCGGGGAGCTGTTTTTT.